This T cell receptor beta chain was obtained from a study of radiation and T cells in renal cell carcinoma. Indicated time point: baseline pretreatment blood. Documented treatment: 15 Gy SBRT to primary tumor, nephrectomy 4 weeks later. Clear cell pathology was present in this patient's renal cell carcinoma. Per germline, CDR1 MNHEY and CDR2 SMNVEV (reference sequence). The CDR3 extends over 15 amino acids. V shed 2 bases and J shed 7 bases, with 15 bases lying between them. Generated by immunoSEQ multiplex PCR, the TCRdb table keeps only in-frame clones and is missing some. The data hold 140,000 to 150,000 clones, with about 88% observed a single time.

V and J are TRBV27 and TRBJ1-3; perhaps TRBD1 as D (6 bases). This sequence was found in a woman aged 70 to 79 with renal cell carcinoma. Sequenced material: blood, taken from a patient whose treatment included radiotherapy and nephrectomy. The CDR3: CASSLKGGLLNTIYF. In DNA form, the CDR3 reads TGTGCCAGCAGTTTAAAGGGGGGGCTTCTCAACACCATATATTTT.